Here is one T cell receptor (beta chain) with its context. Its target is not known. HTBI primers from iRepertoire and Arm-PCR of CDR3 regions yielded the TCR beta libraries. From the multiplex PCR reads, TCRdb called clonotypes with MiXCR, one entry per CDR3 protein. The sample yields a few hundred thousand distinct CDR3 sequences, 23% seen once. The data were obtained in a study of regulatory T cells in long-lasting Graves disease. Broader study findings: Persistent disease exhibited a predilection for TRBV28, TRBJ1-2 and TRBJ2-5.

Trimming stripped 8 bases from V and 4 bases from J, with 12 bases between. This CDR3 spans 14 amino acids. Germline V gives CDR1 LNHDA, CDR2 SQIVND (reference sequence). Time point defined: persistent/refractory GD, antithyroid drugs over 5 years with positive TRAb. Researchers made the TCR library from RNA that was extracted from PBMCs. The clonotype comes from a female donor with Graves disease. V is TRBV19 and J is TRBJ2-6; D is unresolved. This material consisted of peripheral blood mononuclear cells (PBMCs), taken when the disease was refractory, from a patient treated with antithyroid drugs. CDR3 region: CASVQREGANVLTF. As DNA, the CDR3 is TGTGCCAGTGTCCAACGAGAGGGGGCCAACGTCCTGACTTTC.